This entry lists 6 T cell receptor beta chains sequenced from one sample in a study of response to subunit inactivated influenza vaccine. TCRdb re-derived calls from the RT-PCR reads in MiXCR, one entry per CDR3 protein. Here the sample spans about 500,000 distinct CDR3 sequences, 16% being singletons. The specimen was CD4+ T cells sorted from PBMCs, collected less than 30 months after vaccination. All receptors derive from a man between 50 and 70 years old who received an inactivated influenza vaccine.

Written as DNA, the CDR3 is TGTGCCAGCAGTTTAGGCTATACAGGGGACCGGACAGATACGCAGTATTTT. Amino acid sequence: CASSLGYTGDRTDTQYF. The V call is TRBV12-3 or TRBV12-4, the J call TRBJ2-3, with 7 bases lining up with TRBD1. The CDR3 totals 17 residues. J gave up 3 bases and V 1 base, and 10 bases lay outside the gene matches.

V is TRBV15 and J is TRBJ2-1; 10 nucleotides line up with TRBD2. Per germline, CDR1 LNHNV and CDR2 YYDKDF (reference sequence). This CDR3 has 14 residues. The trim removed 4 bases at V and 5 bases at J, leaving 2 bases unmatched. In DNA, the CDR3 is TGTGCCACCAGCAAAGCGGGAGGGCACAATGAGCAGTTCTTC. It yields the protein CATSKAGGHNEQFF.

The chain combines TRBV5-6 with TRBJ1-2, with a possible D match to TRBD1 (5 bases). This CDR3 region has 14 residues. The germline V gene encodes CDR1 SGHDT and CDR2 YYEEEE. The V end lost 3 bases, the J end lost 8 bases, and 17 bases lay between the germline ends. CDR3 DNA: TGTGCCAGCAGCTGGACCGGGACCCGGGACGGCTACACCTTC. Translating gives CASSWTGTRDGYTF.

This clonotype appeared a few times. The V call is TRBV30, the J call TRBJ2-7; 7 nucleotides line up with TRBD2. Germline values: CDR1 GTSNPN, CDR2 SVGIG (reference sequence). Trimming cost V 2 bases and J 7 bases; bases outside gene matches: 8. The CDR3 loop spans 13 amino acids. DNA of the CDR3: TGTGCCTGGAGTTGGGCGCCCGGGGGGGAGCAGTACTTC. It is translated as CAWSWAPGGEQYF.

This clonotype was picked up many times. The chain combines TRBV10-3 with TRBJ1-6; a possible D gene is TRBD1 (6 bases). V lost 3 bases and J 7 bases, leaving 10 bases between the germline ends. Germline CDR1 ENHRY, CDR2 SYGVKD. This CDR3 region has 14 residues. In nucleotides, the CDR3 is TGTGCCATCAGTGAAGGGACATCGAATTCACCCCTCCACTTT. It translates to CAISEGTSNSPLHF.

This clonotype was seen more than once but under ten times. CDR3: CASSLGQGATGANVLTF. DNA of the CDR3: TGTGCCAGCAGTTTAGGGCAGGGGGCTACTGGGGCCAACGTCCTGACTTTC. The chain employs TRBV12-3 or TRBV12-4 and TRBJ2-6; 8 positions match TRBD1. CDR3 size: 17 residues. After removal of 1 base from V and 2 bases from J, the junction contained 4 bases not matched to a gene.